A selection of T cell receptor beta chains follows, all from one sample in a study of blood T cell repertoires in COVID-19. TCRdb keeps only in-frame clones here, not all; method: immunoSEQ multiplex PCR. Of around 170,000 clones in the sample, roughly 85% were seen once. The sequenced sample consisted of peripheral blood. These TCRs come from a man aged 50 or older with active or convalescent COVID-19. The CDR3 runs from the conserved cysteine through the conserved F or W.

TRBJ1-1 TRBV7-9 CASRVEGGTEAFF
TRBJ1-1 TRBV7-3 CASSLGQGTEAFF
TRBJ2-1 TRBV5-1 CASSSENRGDEQFF
TRBJ2-3 TRBV3-1/TRBV3-2 CASSLGLAGGTDTQYF
TRBJ2-1 TRBV6-6 CASSYSGYAQFF
TRBJ1-4 TRBV10-3 CATLRTVQATNEKLFF
TRBJ1-4 TRBV9 CASSEDRRNEKLFF
TRBJ1-4 TRBV5-1 CASSFDRGQNNEKLFF
TRBJ2-1 TRBV30 CAWSVRQFNEQFF
TRBJ1-2 TRBV9 CASSAGAGDGYTF
TRBJ2-7 TRBV10-3 CAISTGSPYEQYF
TRBJ2-6 TRBV19 CASSTNDRAGANVLTF
TRBJ1-1 TRBV4-1 CASSQDRGMNTEAFF
TRBJ1-1 TRBV29-1 CSVELEGWPEAFF